Presented here are 10 T cell receptor beta chains from one specimen sequenced in a study of OX40 agonist ivuxolimab in advanced cancers. The method was immunoSEQ multiplex PCR; TCRdb's version includes in-frame clones alone and lacks a portion of them. The sample contains just under 65,000 clones, 86% of which appear only once. The sequencing used CD4+ or CD8+ T cells sorted from blood, collected in a trial of the OX40 agonist ivuxolimab. Source of these receptors: an adult with an advanced solid tumor such as melanoma, head and neck, liver or kidney cancer.

The rearrangement uses TRBV2 and TRBJ1-1; 7 bases agree with TRBD1. The CDR3 totals 13 residues. Germline trimming cut 7 bases from V and 2 bases from J; bases unmatched to any gene: 4. Germline V gene data show CDR1 as SNHLY and CDR2 as FYNNEI. The CDR3 region is CASNPGGNTEAFF. The CDR3, as DNA: TGTGCCAGCAATCCAGGGGGTAACACTGAAGCTTTCTTT.

The V gene is TRBV11-2, the J gene TRBJ1-1; D remains unclear. The CDR3 has 13 amino acids. Germline values: CDR1 SGHAT, CDR2 FQNNGV. With 3 bases removed from V and 8 bases from J, the gap between germline ends came to 13 bases. The CDR3 sequence: CASSFERGQEAFF. The CDR3 bases are TGTGCCAGCAGCTTCGAAAGAGGGCAAGAAGCTTTCTTT.

The chain couples TRBV10-1 to TRBJ2-5, with D tentatively TRBD1 (6 bases). There are 14 residues in the CDR3. V gave up 3 bases and J gave up 5 bases, with 13 bases separating them. The germline gives CDR1 WNHNN, CDR2 SYGVQD (reference sequence). The CDR3 spells CASSESGAGETQYF. DNA for the CDR3: TGCGCCAGCAGTGAATCAGGGGCCGGGGAGACCCAGTACTTC.

V and J are TRBV18 and TRBJ1-2; TRBD1 matches 8 bases. The CDR3 is made up of 13 amino acids. The V segment lost 3 bases and the J segment 6 bases; nucleotides outside the gene matches: 3. Germline loops: CDR1 KGHSH, CDR2 LQKENI. The DNA of the CDR3 is TGTGCCAGCTCACCGGACAGGGAGAATGGCTACACCTTC. Translating it yields CASSPDRENGYTF. The full variable domain, in which reference TRBV18 and TRBJ1-2 provide the parts outside the CDR3, is NAGVMQNPRHLVRRRGQEARLRCSPMKGHSHVYWYRQLPEEGLKFMVYLQKENIIDESGMPKERFSAEFPKEGPSILRIQQVVRGDSAAYFCASSPDRENGYTFGSGTRLTVV.

This chain uses TRBV6-5 with TRBJ1-5; possible D gene TRBD1, 6 bases. Per germline, CDR1 MNHEY and CDR2 SVGAGI. V gave up 3 bases and J gave up 5 bases, with 14 bases separating them. The CDR3 sequence is 15 residues long. The CDR3 reads CASSYSAGDDQPQHF. Written as DNA, the CDR3 is TGTGCCAGCAGTTATTCGGCAGGGGATGATCAGCCCCAGCATTTT.

The CDR3 DNA follows: TGTGCCAGTAGCGCCAACGGGGCGGGAGTTTCGGATACGCAGTATTTT. This codes for CASSANGAGVSDTQYF. The gene calls are TRBV19 and TRBJ2-3; 7 nucleotides match TRBD2. CDR3 size: 16 residues. Germline V CDR1 and CDR2: LNHDA, SQIVND (reference sequence). The V gene end was trimmed by 6 bases and the J gene end by 6 bases; junction bases not matched to a gene: 15.

This chain uses TRBV28 with TRBJ1-6; no clear D gene. V was clipped by 0 bases and J by 9 bases, with 15 bases between them. The germline V gene encodes CDR1 MDHEN and CDR2 SYDVKM. The CDR3 totals 16 residues. The CDR3 DNA sequence: TGTGCCAGCAGTTTATGGTTCTCCCCAAGTAGTTCACCCCTCCACTTT. Protein: CASSLWFSPSSSPLHF.

The rearrangement joins TRBV19 to TRBJ1-5, with D perhaps matching TRBD1 (6 bases). This CDR3 contains 13 residues. CDR1 and CDR2 from the germline V gene are LNHDA and SQIVND (reference sequence). Trimming shortened V by 8 bases and J by 0 bases, and 8 bases separated the two germline ends. This CDR3 reads CASQGGSNQPQHF. CDR3 DNA sequence: TGTGCCAGTCAAGGGGGTAGCAATCAGCCCCAGCATTTT.

The chain uses TRBV6-5 and TRBJ1-2, with 7 nucleotides matching TRBD1. Germline CDR1 and CDR2: MNHEY and SVGAGI. Trimming at V came to 6 bases and at J to 6 bases, leaving 4 bases not matched to a gene. The CDR3 is 12 amino acids. As DNA, the CDR3 is TGTGCCAGCAGCCGGGACAGACATGGCTACACCTTC. As protein: CASSRDRHGYTF.

The V call is TRBV6-6, the J call TRBJ2-1, with D perhaps matching TRBD1 (6 bases). The CDR3 length is 15 residues. The germline V gene encodes CDR1 MNHNY and CDR2 SVGAGI (reference sequence). Trimming cost V 6 bases and J 2 bases, with 14 bases left between them. CDR3 bases: TGTGCCAGCAGGGACCGGGACAACACCTACAATGAGCAGTTCTTC. The encoded protein is CASRDRDNTYNEQFF.